The next 3 T cell receptor beta chains were all read from a single sample in a study. TCRdb used MiXCR to reprocess the RT-PCR reads, holding one entry per CDR3 protein. The profile shows about 700,000 distinct CDR3 sequences, 13% to 15% of them singletons. The sequencing input was memory CD4+ T cells from blood. The receptors stem from a female donor in good health, serving as a healthy control.

This chain uses TRBV24-1 with TRBJ1-5; 7 bases line up with TRBD1. Germline V gene lookup returns CDR1 KGHDR and CDR2 SFDVKD. This CDR3 spans 15 amino acids. J gave up 6 bases and V 4 bases, and 8 bases lay outside the gene matches. CDR3: CATSERGLGFQPQHF. The CDR3 DNA reads as TGTGCCACCAGTGAAAGGGGGCTGGGTTTTCAGCCCCAGCATTTT.

V gene TRBV7-8 combines with J gene TRBJ2-7; 7 nucleotides align to TRBD1. CDR1 and CDR2 from the germline V gene are SGHVS and FQNEAQ. V trimming: 5 bases; J trimming: 6 bases; junction bases outside the gene matches: 16. This CDR3 is 16 amino acids long. Here the CDR3 reads CASSLNYRDSGREQYF. As DNA, the CDR3 is TGTGCCAGCAGCCTTAATTACCGGGACAGCGGCCGCGAGCAGTACTTC.

The CDR3 sequence is CASSVSGGPNEQFF. The CDR3 nucleotides are TGTGCCAGCAGTGTTAGCGGGGGACCCAATGAGCAGTTCTTC. This chain links TRBV12-3 or TRBV12-4 with TRBJ2-1; 9 bases are a match to TRBD2. The V gene end was trimmed by 5 bases and the J gene end by 6 bases; junction bases not matched to a gene: 5. This CDR3 region has 14 residues.